This T cell receptor (beta chain) was found in a study of blood T cell repertoires in COVID-19. Study overall: T cells, B-cell-depleted T cells, or PBMCs supplied cDNA or gDNA.

CDR3 length: 17 residues. V lost 1 base and J lost 0; bases outside the gene matches: 3. Germline assignment: CDR1 SGDLS and CDR2 YYNGEE. Clinical histories supplied by participants themselves formed the basis of cohort assignment. In the study's own analysis: By means of reference gene primer amplification, nucleated cell counts were estimated. Assay: immunoSEQ multiplex PCR; the TCRdb copy retains only in-frame clones and omits some. The DNA gave D and trimming, while V, J and clone size come from that table. The sample comprises a few hundred thousand clones, about 87% of which are singletons, and approximately 1.9% rests with the top ten.

This chain links TRBV9 with TRBJ2-6; 8 nucleotides match TRBD1. The TCR comes from a man in his forties or fifties in a cohort exposed to, infected with or recovered from COVID-19 (not recorded which). Sequenced material: PBMCs or T cells enriched from blood (not recorded which). The DNA of the CDR3 is TGTGCCAGCAGCGTACCCAGGGGGCACTCTGGGGCCAACGTCCTGACTTTC. Protein product: CASSVPRGHSGANVLTF.